The rows below give T cell receptor beta chains drawn from one sample of a study of shared clonotypes between healthy human individuals. Generated by immunoSEQ multiplex PCR, the TCRdb table keeps only in-frame clones and is missing some. The repertoire holds approximately 2,200,000 clones, with approximately 94% as singletons. The sample comprised naive CD8+ T cells from PBMCs. All receptors come from a young man in good health. Some clones in this sample may be carry-over from other donors' samples. CDR3s include the opening cysteine and the closing phenylalanine or tryptophan.

v_call cdr3_aa
TRBV2 CASSENVLGLGQGSPLHF
TRBV7-9 CASSLDHGTEAFF
TRBV4-3 CASSQARGMGNEQFF
TRBV7-9 CASSLGDLTGTEAFF
TRBV29-1 CSVEGTSRSYNEQFF
TRBV11-2 CASSPDPPEQFF
TRBV15 CATSTRTVANYGYTF
TRBV7-2 CASRDPRTTTDTQYF
TRBV27 CASSSGHSSYNEQFF
TRBV27 CASSYRQANTEAFF
TRBV5-1 CASSTTGLVNTEAFF
TRBV7-6 CASSPNSALGTDTQYF
TRBV30 CAWSVPADHNEQFF
TRBV2 CASDTRLKDTQYF
TRBV6-6 CASSSAVNYGYTF
TRBV28 CASLGRTGVHEQYF
TRBV6-6 CASSYSGRVEYGYTF
TRBV5-6 CASSLDPGAAEAFF
TRBV9 CASSPGSGGGQPQHF
TRBV5-6 CASSSSSQGLAKNIQYF
TRBV28 CASSSPSWSEQFF
TRBV15 CATSRNQNSNQPQHF
TRBV7-8 CASSLIRDTEAFF
TRBV19 CASSALWVSGANVLTF
TRBV7-9 CASSHSNRENTQYF
TRBV7-9 CASSLLGVKMGEQFF
TRBV5-6 CASSFWARGISYEQYF
TRBV10-3 CAIRDGASTHEQFF
TRBV5-1 CASSSSGGHEQYF
TRBV6-6 CASSARDRGGLDEQYF
TRBV27 CASSLWPATSTDTQYF
TRBV5-6 CASSPGQYEQYF
TRBV7-9 CASSGGPGYNQPQHF
TRBV10-3 CAISESTDTQYF
TRBV10-3 CAISETSGSSYNEQFF
TRBV19 CASSIIGSLGENQPQHF
TRBV4-2 CASSPPGRDREKLFF
TRBV28 CASSPNGGADYNEQFF
TRBV7-9 CASSLAGRHLSYEQYF
TRBV30 CAWSDGTLTEAFF
TRBV11-2 CASSLAGLATGELFF
TRBV27 CASSPRQGATYEQYF
TRBV28 CASTKGELIEQYF
TRBV15 CATSQGQGSVYGYTF
TRBV9 CASSLTQGLNTGELFF
TRBV6-1 CASQQGRYYEQYF
TRBV15 CATSKKGGVTDTQYF
TRBV27 CASSPRTGGYEQYF
TRBV6-5 CASSYSSGEVCTEAFF
TRBV28 CASSLLGGVIEQYF
TRBV27 CASSLLQGSYEQYF
TRBV9 CASSDIAGNTDTQYF
TRBV27 CASSLTSGSFDTQYF
TRBV7-9 CASSFQTSGSYEQFF
TRBV28 CASSLVNTEAFF
TRBV5-1 CASSLGQGASYEQYF
TRBV9 CASRGTGARTEAFF
TRBV4-1 CASSQETSGTYEQYF
TRBV7-9 CASRVSGTRGTGELFF
TRBV28 CASSVGQDYGYTF